Shown below are 10 T cell receptor beta chains from a single sample sequenced in a study of cytomegalovirus exposure and HLA in healthy donors. Data came from immunoSEQ multiplex PCR; TCRdb stores just in-frame clones and leaves some out. The sample shows some 310,000 clones, approximately 91% of them seen only once. The source material was PBMCs. These receptors all come from a man aged 30 to 45 in good health and CMV-seronegative.

The rearrangement links TRBV11-3 to TRBJ1-1; no firm D call. The V gene's germline CDR1 is SGHNT and CDR2 YENEEA. This CDR3 has 13 amino acids. Trimming removed 0 bases from V and 5 bases from J, with 7 bases in between. CDR3 DNA: TGTGCCAGCAGCTTAGATGTCGGTACTGAAGCTTTCTTT. The encoded protein is CASSLDVGTEAFF.

The genes are TRBV10-3 and TRBJ2-5; no clear D. The germline V and J ends were trimmed by 5 bases and 0 bases, with 7 bases remaining between them. Germline-derived CDR1 and CDR2 are ENHRY and SYGVKD. CDR3 size: 13 residues. In nucleotides, the CDR3 is TGTGCCATCAGTACGGTTAACCAAGAGACCCAGTACTTC. Its protein product is CAISTVNQETQYF.

The rearrangement joins TRBV5-1 to TRBJ1-6; D not certain. This CDR3 is 13 amino acids long. Germline CDR1 reads SGHRS; CDR2 reads YFSETQ. V lost 0 bases to trimming and J lost 6 bases, with 4 bases between them. The chain's CDR3 is CASSLGANSPLHF. CDR3 nucleotide sequence: TGCGCCAGCAGCTTGGGGGCTAATTCACCCCTCCACTTT.

The chain carries TRBV29-1 and TRBJ2-1; TRBD1 aligns across 8 bases. Germline V gene lookup returns CDR1 SQVTM and CDR2 ANQGSEA. Trimming took 6 bases from V and 6 from J; bases not matched to a gene: 25. The CDR3 contains 19 residues. In DNA form, the CDR3 reads TGCAGCGTCCAATTCCGCTTGACAGGGGCACCAGTTAAATCCAATGAGCAGTTCTTC. Translated, it gives CSVQFRLTGAPVKSNEQFF.

J is TRBJ1-6 and V is TRBV4-1, with TRBD1 identical over 9 bases. CDR3 length: 20 amino acids. In germline, CDR1 is MGHRA, CDR2 YSYEKL. The V gene end was trimmed by 3 bases and the J gene end by 7 bases; junction bases not matched to a gene: 19. The CDR3 DNA sequence: TGCGCCAGCAGCCACCCCGGGACAGGGAGTTGGACTGGGCTAAATTCACCCCTCCACTTT. Translation: CASSHPGTGSWTGLNSPLHF.

The V gene is TRBV7-8, the J gene TRBJ1-2; D gene ambiguous. V lost 1 base to trimming and J lost 4 bases, with 10 bases between them. Germline lookup yields CDR1 SGHVS and CDR2 FQNEAQ. The CDR3 is 14 residues long. In DNA form, the CDR3 reads TGTGCCAGCAGCTTAGGCACTTTGAGCTATGGCTACACCTTC. Translation gives CASSLGTLSYGYTF.

This clone occurred a few times. The gene calls are TRBV30 and TRBJ1-4; no clear D gene. CDR1 and CDR2 (germline): GTSNPN, SVGIG (reference sequence). The CDR3 runs 13 residues. V shed 2 bases and J shed 8 bases, with 12 bases lying between them. CDR3 protein: CAWSTGSGEKLFF. The CDR3 DNA reads TGTGCCTGGAGTACGGGGTCTGGGGAAAAACTGTTTTTT.

This clone was detected once. The V gene is TRBV18, the J gene TRBJ1-4; 9 positions match TRBD1. The CDR3 is made up of 15 amino acids. Germline V gives CDR1 KGHSH, CDR2 LQKENI. V trimming: 0 bases; J trimming: 5 bases; junction bases outside the gene matches: 1. The CDR3 sequence: CASSPPGTGNEKLFF. CDR3 nucleotide sequence: TGTGCCAGCTCACCACCCGGGACAGGGAATGAAAAACTGTTTTTT.

The V call is TRBV6-5, the J call TRBJ2-7; a possible D gene is TRBD1 (6 bases). CDR3 size: 15 residues. The ends were cut back, 4 bases at V and 1 base at J, with 14 bases in the middle. Germline values: CDR1 MNHEY, CDR2 SVGAGI. CDR3 amino acids: CASSSPSDRSYEQYF. As DNA, the CDR3 is TGTGCCAGCAGTTCCCCCTCTGACAGGTCCTACGAGCAGTACTTC.

The V call is TRBV12-5, the J call TRBJ1-5, with 9 bases fitting TRBD1. CDR1 and CDR2 (germline): LGHNT, FRNRAP. The trim removed 1 base at V and 0 bases at J, leaving 1 base unmatched. The CDR3 length is 16 residues. The CDR3 sequence is CASGLGTGDSNQPQHF. DNA of the CDR3: TGTGCTAGTGGTTTGGGGACAGGGGATAGCAATCAGCCCCAGCATTTT.